Each of the 11 T cell receptor beta chains below was sequenced from the same sample in a study of blood T cell repertoires in COVID-19. TCRdb keeps only in-frame clones here, not all; method: immunoSEQ multiplex PCR. This table holds roughly 57,000 clones, roughly 90% found once. The sequenced material came from peripheral blood. The receptors come from a human donor in a cohort sampled during active COVID-19.

The chain uses TRBV6-5 and TRBJ2-2; no clear D. Germline lookup yields CDR1 MNHEY and CDR2 SVGAGI. This CDR3 region has 11 residues. V lost 6 bases to trimming and J lost 5 bases, with 4 bases between them. The CDR3 spells CASSGTGELFF. CDR3 nucleotide sequence: TGTGCCAGCAGCGGGACCGGGGAGCTGTTTTTT.

This clone was counted between two and nine times. V and J are TRBV7-3 and TRBJ2-7; a possible D gene is TRBD2 (6 bases). Germline V gene sequence: CDR1 SGHTA, CDR2 FQGTGA. CDR3 length: 12 amino acids. CDR3 in amino acids: CVLPGGRDEQYF. The CDR3 DNA reads TGTGTCTTACCCGGGGGTCGGGACGAGCAGTACTTC.

The chain recombines TRBV4-3 with TRBJ2-1; 13 bases align to TRBD2. This CDR3 has 14 amino acids. Germline values: CDR1 LGHNA, CDR2 YSLEER. V lost 3 bases, J lost 9 bases, and 2 bases stayed unmatched. The CDR3 nucleotides read TGCGCCAGCAGCCAGGGACTAGCGGGGCCTGAGCAGTTCTTC. Its translation is CASSQGLAGPEQFF.

This clone has more than one count but fewer than ten. This specimen includes other DNA sequences encoding the same CDR3. This chain uses TRBV11-2 with TRBJ2-1; D might be TRBD1 (5 bases). Germline CDR1 reads SGHAT; CDR2 reads FQNNGV. With 0 bases removed from V and 1 base from J, the gap between germline ends came to 10 bases. CDR3 size: 16 residues. The chain's CDR3 is CASSLEFDSSYNEQFF. The DNA for the CDR3 is TGTGCCAGCAGCTTAGAATTTGACAGTTCCTACAATGAGCAGTTCTTC.

This chain connects TRBV6-1 to TRBJ1-5; the D gene is possibly TRBD1 (5 bases). The CDR3 runs to 13 residues. CDR1 MNHNS and CDR2 SASEGT come from the germline V gene. The V gene lost 3 bases and the J gene lost 7 bases, with 10 bases spanning the gap. The CDR3 sequence is CASSEGGVQPQHF. The CDR3 coding sequence is TGTGCCAGCAGTGAGGGGGGAGTCCAGCCCCAGCATTTT.

V is TRBV6-5 and J is TRBJ1-2, with a weak D call TRBD1 (6 bases). V dropped 0 bases and J dropped 7 bases, with 15 bases sitting between them. The CDR3 has 15 amino acids. CDR1 is MNHEY, CDR2 SVGAGI, per germline. The CDR3 reads CASSYSLGGGLGYTF. In DNA, the CDR3 is TGTGCCAGCAGTTACTCTCTTGGGGGCGGTCTTGGCTACACCTTC.

The genes are TRBV11-2 and TRBJ2-6; 7 bases agree with TRBD2. The ends lost 4 bases at V and 0 bases at J; junction bases unmatched: 6. The CDR3 has 17 residues. In germline, CDR1 is SGHAT, CDR2 FQNNGV. This chain's CDR3 is CASSSIGGSSGANVLTF. The CDR3 nucleotides read TGTGCCAGCAGCTCGATAGGCGGGAGCTCTGGGGCCAACGTCCTGACTTTC.

This clone has only one observation. The CDR3 sequence is CASSQDRTGAYEQYV. The CDR3 coding sequence is TGCGCCAGCAGCCAAGATAGAACAGGGGCCTACGAGCAGTACGTC. V usage is TRBV4-3 and J usage is TRBJ2-7, with 7 bases lining up with TRBD1. The CDR3 is 15 residues long. With V trimmed by 0 bases and J by 2 bases, 4 bases remained unmatched. The germline V gene has CDR1 LGHNA and CDR2 YSLEER.

This chain connects TRBV29-1 to TRBJ2-5; the D gene is possibly TRBD1 (5 bases). V lost 7 bases, J lost 5 bases, and 17 bases lay in between. The germline V gene encodes CDR1 SQVTM and CDR2 ANQGSEA. The CDR3 is made up of 13 amino acids. The CDR3 here is CSAGRGADETQYF. The CDR3 DNA reads as TGCAGCGCAGGAAGGGGTGCCGATGAGACCCAGTACTTC.

The chain recombines TRBV4-1 with TRBJ1-2; D remains unclear. CDR1 and CDR2 (germline): MGHRA, YSYEKL. This CDR3 spans 14 amino acids. Trimming took off 2 bases at V and 2 bases at J, with 9 bases between the two ends. DNA for the CDR3: TGCGCCAGCAGCCAAAACACAGAAAACTATGGCTACACCTTC. This translates into CASSQNTENYGYTF.

The rearrangement joins TRBV19 to TRBJ2-6, with 8 bases matching TRBD1. Germline lookup yields CDR1 LNHDA and CDR2 SQIVND (reference sequence). V lost 6 bases and J lost 0; bases outside the gene matches: 4. The CDR3 has 16 residues. DNA of the CDR3: TGTGCCAGTAGGGGACAGGATATCTCTGGGGCCAACGTCCTGACTTTC. It codes for CASRGQDISGANVLTF.